This T cell receptor beta chain was profiled in a study of T cell responses to AZD1222 COVID-19 vaccine. With regard to this clone: Antigen specificity is unknown.

Broader study findings: Sampling captured repertoires only after the peak T cell response. Breadth and depth of Spike-specific TCRs rose after two AZD1222 doses. Donors skewed white British and female; clonal diversity was possibly underestimated.

The data were produced by immunoSEQ multiplex PCR, yet TCRdb's version contains in-frame clones alone and is incomplete. Here the sample spans roughly 180,000 clones, approximately 92% being singletons. This specimen was peripheral blood, taken 28 days after the second dose of the MenACWY control vaccine. This TCR was recovered from an adult who received the MenACWY meningococcal vaccine as a control.

The CDR3 reads CASSLAGNSGGTDTQYF. The CDR3 DNA reads as TGTGCCAGCAGCTTAGCGGGGAATAGCGGGGGCACAGATACGCAGTATTTT. This chain uses TRBV7-8 with TRBJ2-3, with 8 bases aligning to TRBD2. Germline loops: CDR1 SGHVS, CDR2 FQNEAQ. V was clipped by 0 bases and J by 1 base; unmatched bases: 6. The CDR3 extends over 17 amino acids. Together with reference TRBV7-8 and TRBJ2-3, the CDR3 gives the full variable domain: GAGVSQSPRYKVAKRGQDVALRCDPISGHVSLFWYQQALGQGPEFLTYFQNEAQLDKSGLPSDRFFAERPEGSVSTLKIQRTQQEDSAVYLCASSLAGNSGGTDTQYFGPGTRLTVL.